The TCR beta chain described here comes from a study of OX40 agonist ivuxolimab in advanced cancers. This table comes from immunoSEQ multiplex PCR, and its TCRdb copy is limited to in-frame clones, with some not included. The data contain around 60,000 clones, approximately 90% of them singletons. Sequences were derived from CD4+ or CD8+ T cells sorted from blood, sampled in a trial of the OX40 agonist ivuxolimab. This receptor was taken from an adult with an advanced solid tumor such as melanoma, head and neck, liver or kidney cancer.

The CDR3 loop is CASSSRWTETYEQYF. The CDR3 DNA sequence: TGTGCCAGCAGTTCCCGCTGGACCGAGACCTACGAGCAGTACTTC. The chain joins TRBV28 to TRBJ2-7; D call uncertain. The CDR3 contains 15 residues. Deletions cut 4 bases from V and 2 bases from J, with 15 bases between. CDR1 MDHEN and CDR2 SYDVKM come from the germline V gene. Using reference TRBV28 and TRBJ2-7 for the parts outside the CDR3, the full variable domain is DVKVTQSSRYLVKRTGEKVFLECVQDMDHENMFWYRQDPGLGLRLIYFSYDVKMKEKGDIPEGYSVSREKKERFSLILESASTNQTSMYLCASSSRWTETYEQYFGPGTRLTVT.